This T cell receptor beta chain is drawn from a study of blood T cell repertoires in COVID-19. Study-level background: Before being deemed recovered, Cohort 3 donors had two negative PCRs, clearance, or symptom resolution. The origin of the acute and convalescent COVID-19 samples was the United States, Italy and Spain.

Assay used: immunoSEQ multiplex PCR; TCRdb lists only in-frame clones, some missing. The table records some 200,000 clones, around 90% of them present only once. Sequenced sample: PBMCs or T cells enriched from blood (not recorded which). This sequence was found in a man aged 25 to 45 in a cohort exposed to, infected with or recovered from COVID-19 (not recorded which).

The CDR3 protein is CATSRTTGIYGYTF. The CDR3 nucleotides read TGTGCCACCAGCAGGACTACAGGGATCTATGGCTACACCTTC. The chain combines TRBV15 with TRBJ1-2; weak D call: TRBD1 (6 bases). V was cut by 3 bases and J by 4 bases, with 12 bases left in between. The CDR3 is 14 amino acids. Germline V gene data show CDR1 as LNHNV and CDR2 as YYDKDF (reference sequence).